Described below is a single T cell receptor beta chain sequence and its context. Naive CD8 libraries were made from around 20,000 to 1,000,000 sorted cells, and they used 10%, 30% or 50% RNA. TCRdb analysed the PCR reads with MiXCR anew, one entry per CDR3 protein. Altogether approximately 630,000 distinct CDR3 sequences are present, over 25% being singletons, with the ten largest covering 0.75% to 0.8%. V was trimmed by 4 bases and J by 3 bases, leaving 21 bases between them. This CDR3 has 17 residues. Germline V lookup: CDR1 SGHDN, CDR2 FVKESK. The sample belongs to a study of molecular identifiers for immune sequencing clone quantification.

The chain recombines TRBV14 with TRBJ1-1; no clear D gene. Sequencing was done on a sample of naive CD8+ T cells from blood, with Jurkat cell RNA spiked in. Subset specified: FACS-sorted CD8+CD4-CCR7+CD45RA+ naive T cells. The clonotype originates from a human donor in good health. Some libraries in this study had Jurkat cell RNA spiked in. The CDR3 protein is CASSPLPGMAPDTEAFF. The DNA of the CDR3 is TGTGCCAGCAGCCCCCTTCCGGGGATGGCGCCGGACACTGAAGCTTTCTTT.